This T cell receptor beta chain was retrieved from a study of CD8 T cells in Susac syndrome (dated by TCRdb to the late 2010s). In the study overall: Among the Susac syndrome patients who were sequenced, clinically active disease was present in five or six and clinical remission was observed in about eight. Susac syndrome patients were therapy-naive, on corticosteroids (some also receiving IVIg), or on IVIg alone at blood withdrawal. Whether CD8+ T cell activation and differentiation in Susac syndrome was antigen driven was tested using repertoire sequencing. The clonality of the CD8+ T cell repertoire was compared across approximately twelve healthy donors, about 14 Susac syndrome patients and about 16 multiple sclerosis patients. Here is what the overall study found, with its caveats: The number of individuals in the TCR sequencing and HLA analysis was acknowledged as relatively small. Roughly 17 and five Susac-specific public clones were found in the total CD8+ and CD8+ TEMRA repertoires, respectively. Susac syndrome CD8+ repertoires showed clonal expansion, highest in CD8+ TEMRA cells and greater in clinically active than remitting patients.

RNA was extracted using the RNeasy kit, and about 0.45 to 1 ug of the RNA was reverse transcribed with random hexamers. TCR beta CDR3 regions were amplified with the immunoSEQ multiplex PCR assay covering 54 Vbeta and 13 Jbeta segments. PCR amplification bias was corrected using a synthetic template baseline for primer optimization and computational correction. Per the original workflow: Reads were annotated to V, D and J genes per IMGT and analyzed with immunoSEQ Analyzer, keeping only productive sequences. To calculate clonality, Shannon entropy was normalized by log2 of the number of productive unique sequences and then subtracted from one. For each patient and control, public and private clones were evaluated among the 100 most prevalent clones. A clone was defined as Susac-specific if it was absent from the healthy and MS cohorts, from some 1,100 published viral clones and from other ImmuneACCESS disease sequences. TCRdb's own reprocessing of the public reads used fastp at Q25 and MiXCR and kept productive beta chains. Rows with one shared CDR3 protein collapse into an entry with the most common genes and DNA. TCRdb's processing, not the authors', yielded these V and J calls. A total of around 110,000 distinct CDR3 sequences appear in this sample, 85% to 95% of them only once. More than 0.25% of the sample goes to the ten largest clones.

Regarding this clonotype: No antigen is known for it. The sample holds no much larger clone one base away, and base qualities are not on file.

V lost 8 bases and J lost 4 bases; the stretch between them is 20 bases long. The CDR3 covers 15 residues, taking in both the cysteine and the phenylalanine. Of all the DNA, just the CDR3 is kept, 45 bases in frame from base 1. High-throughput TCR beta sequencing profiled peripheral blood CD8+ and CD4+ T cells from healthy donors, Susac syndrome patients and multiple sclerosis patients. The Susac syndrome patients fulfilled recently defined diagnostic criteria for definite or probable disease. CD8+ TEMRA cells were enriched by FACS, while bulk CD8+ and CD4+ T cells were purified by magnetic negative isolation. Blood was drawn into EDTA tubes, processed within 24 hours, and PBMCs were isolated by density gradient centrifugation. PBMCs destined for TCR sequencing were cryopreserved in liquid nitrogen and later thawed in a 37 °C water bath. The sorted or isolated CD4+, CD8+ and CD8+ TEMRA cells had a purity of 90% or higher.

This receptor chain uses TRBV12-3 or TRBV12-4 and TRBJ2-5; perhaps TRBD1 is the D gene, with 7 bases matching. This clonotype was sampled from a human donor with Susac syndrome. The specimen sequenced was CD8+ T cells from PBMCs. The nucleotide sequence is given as TGTGCCAGCGACAATGGCAGGGGGGTTGGAGAGACCCAGTACTTC. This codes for CASDNGRGVGETQYF.